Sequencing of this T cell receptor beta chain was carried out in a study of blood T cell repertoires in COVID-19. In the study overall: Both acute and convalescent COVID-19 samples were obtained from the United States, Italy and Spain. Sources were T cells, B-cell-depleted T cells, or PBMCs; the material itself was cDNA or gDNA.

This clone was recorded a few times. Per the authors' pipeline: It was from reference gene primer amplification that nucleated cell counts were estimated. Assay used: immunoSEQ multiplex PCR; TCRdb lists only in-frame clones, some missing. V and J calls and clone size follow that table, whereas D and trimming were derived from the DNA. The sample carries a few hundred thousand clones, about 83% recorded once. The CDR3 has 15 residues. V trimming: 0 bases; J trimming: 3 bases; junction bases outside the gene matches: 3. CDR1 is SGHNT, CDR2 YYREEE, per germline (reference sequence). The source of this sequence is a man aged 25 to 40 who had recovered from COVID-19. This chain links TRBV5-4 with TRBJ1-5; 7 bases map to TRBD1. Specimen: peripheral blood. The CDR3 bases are TGTGCCAGCAGCTTGGGGGGACAGATCAATCAGCCCCAGCATTTT. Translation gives CASSLGGQINQPQHF. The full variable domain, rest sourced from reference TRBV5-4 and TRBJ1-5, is ETGVTQSPTHLIKTRGQQVTLRCSSQSGHNTVSWYQQALGQGPQFIFQYYREEENGRGNFPPRFSGLQFPNYSSELNVNALELDDSALYLCASSLGGQINQPQHFGDGTRLSIL.